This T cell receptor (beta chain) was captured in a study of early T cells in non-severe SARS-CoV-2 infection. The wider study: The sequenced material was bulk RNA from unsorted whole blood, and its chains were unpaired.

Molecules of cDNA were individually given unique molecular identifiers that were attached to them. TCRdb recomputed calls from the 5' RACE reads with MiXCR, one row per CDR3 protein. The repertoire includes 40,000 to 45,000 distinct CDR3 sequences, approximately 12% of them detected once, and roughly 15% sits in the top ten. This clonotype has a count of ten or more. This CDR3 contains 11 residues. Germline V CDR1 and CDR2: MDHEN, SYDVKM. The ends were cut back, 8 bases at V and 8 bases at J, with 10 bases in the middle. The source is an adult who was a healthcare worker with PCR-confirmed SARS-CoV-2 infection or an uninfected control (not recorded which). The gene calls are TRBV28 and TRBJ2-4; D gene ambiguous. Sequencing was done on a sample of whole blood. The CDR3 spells CASGDQYIQYF. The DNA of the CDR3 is TGTGCCAGCGGCGATCAATACATTCAGTACTTC.